In its sample, the clone carrying this TCR beta chain was seen a few times. No antigen is known for it. This entry is derived from a study of cytomegalovirus exposure and HLA in healthy donors. Overall study: There were just under 400 genotyped donors. Of these, 75% to 85% fell in the genetic ancestry cluster associated with self-reported Caucasian donors.

This CDR3 region has 16 residues. J was trimmed by 4 bases and V by 10 bases; bases with no gene match: 18. CDR1 is SEHNR and CDR2 is FQNEAQ in the germline V gene (reference sequence). Findings and caveats of the study: Presence/absence results assume similar sequencing depth per donor, which may not hold. A later analysis linked a missense variant in DCLRE1C to the trimming of TCR beta V and J genes. Reportedly, fewer N-insertions than the approximately 700-donor mean appeared in an Asian-associated ancestry cluster in a later analysis.

In the PCR, 60 Vbeta and 13 Jbeta primers were used. TCRdb's copy holds only in-frame clones and misses some; the assay was immunoSEQ multiplex PCR. The profile shows 150,000 to 200,000 clones, around 80% of them singletons. The source of this sequence is a woman aged 40 to 50 in good health and CMV-seropositive. The chain joins TRBV7-9 to TRBJ2-5; TRBD1 matches at 7 bases. The sample taken for sequencing was PBMCs. CDR3 in amino acids: CAKLPGNEGGRETQYF. CDR3 DNA: TGTGCCAAGCTCCCGGGGAACGAAGGGGGCCGAGAGACCCAGTACTTC.